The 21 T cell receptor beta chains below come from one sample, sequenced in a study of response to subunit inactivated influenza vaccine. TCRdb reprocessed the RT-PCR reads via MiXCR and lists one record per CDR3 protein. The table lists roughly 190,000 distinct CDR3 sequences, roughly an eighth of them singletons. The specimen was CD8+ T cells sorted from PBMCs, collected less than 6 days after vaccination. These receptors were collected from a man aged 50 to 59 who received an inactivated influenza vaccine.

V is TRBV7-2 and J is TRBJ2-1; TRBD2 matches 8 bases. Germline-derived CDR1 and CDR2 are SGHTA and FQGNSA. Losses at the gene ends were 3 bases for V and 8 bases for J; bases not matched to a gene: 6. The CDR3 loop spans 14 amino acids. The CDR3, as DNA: TGTGCCAGCAGCTTTCCGGGGGGGAAGGATGAGCAGTTCTTC. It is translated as CASSFPGGKDEQFF.

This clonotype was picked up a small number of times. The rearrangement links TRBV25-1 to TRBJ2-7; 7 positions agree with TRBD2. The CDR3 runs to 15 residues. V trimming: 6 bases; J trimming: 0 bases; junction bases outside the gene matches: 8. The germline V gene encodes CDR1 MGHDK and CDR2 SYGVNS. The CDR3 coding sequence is TGTGCCAGCAGCTCCTGGGGGGGTAGCTCCTACGAGCAGTACTTC. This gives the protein CASSSWGGSSYEQYF.

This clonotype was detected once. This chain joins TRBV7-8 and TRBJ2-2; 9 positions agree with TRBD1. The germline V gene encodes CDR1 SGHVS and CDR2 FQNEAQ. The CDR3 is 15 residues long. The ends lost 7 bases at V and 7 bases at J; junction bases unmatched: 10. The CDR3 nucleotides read TGTGCCAGCATCGGGTGGGACAGGGATGGCGGGGAGCTGTTTTTT. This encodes CASIGWDRDGGELFF.

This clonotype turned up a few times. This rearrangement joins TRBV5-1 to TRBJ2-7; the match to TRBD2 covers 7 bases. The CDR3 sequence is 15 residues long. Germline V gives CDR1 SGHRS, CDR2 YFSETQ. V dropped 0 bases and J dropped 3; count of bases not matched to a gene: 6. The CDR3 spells CASSLAGRGNYEQYF. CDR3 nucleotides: TGCGCCAGCAGCTTGGCAGGGCGGGGGAACTACGAGCAGTACTTC.

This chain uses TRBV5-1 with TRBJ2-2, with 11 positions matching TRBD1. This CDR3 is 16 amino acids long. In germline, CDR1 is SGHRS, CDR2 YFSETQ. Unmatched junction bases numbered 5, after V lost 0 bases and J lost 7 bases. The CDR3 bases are TGCGCCAGCAGCTTGGCTTCCGGGACAGGGGGCGGGGAGCTGTTTTTT. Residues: CASSLASGTGGGELFF.

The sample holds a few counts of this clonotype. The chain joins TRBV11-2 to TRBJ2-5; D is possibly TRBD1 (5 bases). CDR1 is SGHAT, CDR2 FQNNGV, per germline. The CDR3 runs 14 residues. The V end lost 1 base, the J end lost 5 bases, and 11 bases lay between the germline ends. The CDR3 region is CASSLVGARETQYF. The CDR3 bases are TGTGCCAGCAGCTTAGTAGGGGCCCGGGAGACCCAGTACTTC.

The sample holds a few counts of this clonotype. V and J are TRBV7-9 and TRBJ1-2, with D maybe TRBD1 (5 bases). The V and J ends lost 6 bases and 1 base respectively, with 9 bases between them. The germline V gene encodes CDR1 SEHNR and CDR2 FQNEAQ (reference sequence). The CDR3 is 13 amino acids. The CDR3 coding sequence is TGTGCCAGCAGTGAGGGGTATAACTATGGCTACACCTTC. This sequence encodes CASSEGYNYGYTF.

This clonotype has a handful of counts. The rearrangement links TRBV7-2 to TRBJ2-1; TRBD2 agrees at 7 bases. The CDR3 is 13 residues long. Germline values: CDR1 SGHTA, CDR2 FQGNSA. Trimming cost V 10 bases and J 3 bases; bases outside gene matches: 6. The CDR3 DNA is TGTGCCAACCGGCGGGGGAACTACAATGAGCAGTTCTTC. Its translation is CANRRGNYNEQFF.

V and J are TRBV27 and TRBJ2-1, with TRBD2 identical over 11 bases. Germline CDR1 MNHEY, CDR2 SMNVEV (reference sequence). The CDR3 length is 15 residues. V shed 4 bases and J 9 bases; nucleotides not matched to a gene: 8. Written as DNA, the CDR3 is TGTGCCAGCAGTTCACTGACTAGCGGGGTCAGTGAGCAGTTCTTC. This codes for CASSSLTSGVSEQFF.

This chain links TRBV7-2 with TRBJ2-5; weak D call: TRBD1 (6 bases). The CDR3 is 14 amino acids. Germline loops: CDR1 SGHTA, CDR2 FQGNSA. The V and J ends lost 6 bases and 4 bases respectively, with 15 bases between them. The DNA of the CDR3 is TGTGCCAGCAGTCCAGGGGTTATCCGAGAGACCCAGTACTTC. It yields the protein CASSPGVIRETQYF. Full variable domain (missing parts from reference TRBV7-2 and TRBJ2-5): GAGVSQSPSNKVTEKGKDVELRCDPISGHTALYWYRQSLGQGLEFLIYFQGNSAPDKSGLPSDRFSAERTGGSVSTLTIQRTQQEDSAVYLCASSPGVIRETQYFGPGTRLLVL.

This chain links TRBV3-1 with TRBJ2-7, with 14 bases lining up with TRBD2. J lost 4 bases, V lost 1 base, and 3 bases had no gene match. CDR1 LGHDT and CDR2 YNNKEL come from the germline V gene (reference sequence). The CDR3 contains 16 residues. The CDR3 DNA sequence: TGTGCCAGCAGCCAAGCCGGGACTAGCGGGAGATACGAGCAGTACTTC. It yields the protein CASSQAGTSGRYEQYF.

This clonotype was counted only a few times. The CDR3 coding sequence is TGTGCCAGCAGCTTCATAACAGCGAACACCGGGGAGCTGTTTTTT. This codes for CASSFITANTGELFF. The rearrangement joins TRBV5-5 to TRBJ2-2; D ambiguous. V gave up 2 bases and J gave up 0 bases, with 8 bases separating them. CDR3 length: 15 residues. In germline, CDR1 is SGHKS, CDR2 YYEKEE (reference sequence).

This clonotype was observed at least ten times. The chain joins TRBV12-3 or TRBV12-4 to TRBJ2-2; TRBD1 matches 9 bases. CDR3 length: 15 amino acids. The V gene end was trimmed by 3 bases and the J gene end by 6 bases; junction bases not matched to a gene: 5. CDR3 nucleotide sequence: TGTGCCAGCAGTTTCACAGGGGGCGCCCCCGGGGAGCTGTTTTTT. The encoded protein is CASSFTGGAPGELFF.

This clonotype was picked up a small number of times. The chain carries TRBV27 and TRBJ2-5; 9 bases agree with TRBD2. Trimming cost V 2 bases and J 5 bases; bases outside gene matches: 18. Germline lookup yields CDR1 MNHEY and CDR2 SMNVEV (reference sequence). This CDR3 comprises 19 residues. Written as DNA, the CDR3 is TGTGCCAGCAGTTTAGTCACCCCTTACCTAGCGGGAAATCGGGAGACCCAGTACTTC. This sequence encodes CASSLVTPYLAGNRETQYF.

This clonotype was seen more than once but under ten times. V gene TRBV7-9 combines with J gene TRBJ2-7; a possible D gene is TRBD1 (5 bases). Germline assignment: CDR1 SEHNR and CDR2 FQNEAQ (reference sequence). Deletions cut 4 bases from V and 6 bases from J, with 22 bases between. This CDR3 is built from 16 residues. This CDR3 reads CASSCPSVRESCEQYF. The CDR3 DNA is TGTGCCAGCAGCTGCCCTTCGGTCAGGGAAAGCTGCGAGCAGTACTTC.

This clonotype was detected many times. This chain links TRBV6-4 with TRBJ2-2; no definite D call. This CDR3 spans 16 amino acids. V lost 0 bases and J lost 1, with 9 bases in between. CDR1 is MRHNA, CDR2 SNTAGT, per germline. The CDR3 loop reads CASSDSARLNTGELFF. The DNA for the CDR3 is TGTGCCAGCAGTGACTCGGCTAGGCTGAACACCGGGGAGCTGTTTTTT.

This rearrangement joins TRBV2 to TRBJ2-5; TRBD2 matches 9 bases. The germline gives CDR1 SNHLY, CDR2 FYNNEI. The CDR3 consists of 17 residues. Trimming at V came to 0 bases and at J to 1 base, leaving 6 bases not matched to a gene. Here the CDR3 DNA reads TGTGCCAGCAGTGAAGCTGGGAGCGGGAGGCGCCAAGAGACCCAGTACTTC. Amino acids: CASSEAGSGRRQETQYF.

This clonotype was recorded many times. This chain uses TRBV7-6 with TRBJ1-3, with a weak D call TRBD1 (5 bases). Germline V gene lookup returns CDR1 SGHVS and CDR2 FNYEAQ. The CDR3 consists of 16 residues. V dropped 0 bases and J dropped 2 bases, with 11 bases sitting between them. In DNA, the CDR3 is TGTGCCAGCAGCTTAGCGCCGGGAGGGGCTGGAAACACCATATATTTT. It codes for CASSLAPGGAGNTIYF.

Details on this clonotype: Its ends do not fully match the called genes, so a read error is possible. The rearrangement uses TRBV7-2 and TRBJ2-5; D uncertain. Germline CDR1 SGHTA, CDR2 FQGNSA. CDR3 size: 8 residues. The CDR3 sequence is CASSATHF. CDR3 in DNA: TGTGCCAGCAGCGCAACGCACTTC.

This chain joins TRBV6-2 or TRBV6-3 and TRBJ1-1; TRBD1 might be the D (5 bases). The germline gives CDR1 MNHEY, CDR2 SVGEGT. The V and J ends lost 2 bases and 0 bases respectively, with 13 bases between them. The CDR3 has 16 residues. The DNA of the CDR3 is TGTGCCAGCAGTTACGCGGGGGTGTGGGTGAACACTGAAGCTTTCTTT. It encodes CASSYAGVWVNTEAFF.

The CDR3 DNA is TGTGCCAGCTCAGCCCGGGACAGATCCACAGATACGCAGTATTTT. Protein product: CASSARDRSTDTQYF. The rearrangement joins TRBV18 to TRBJ2-3, with TRBD1 matching over 7 bases. V lost 5 bases to trimming and J lost 2 bases; unmatched junction nucleotides: 7. Germline V gene data show CDR1 as KGHSH and CDR2 as LQKENI. The CDR3 spans 15 residues. Supplemented by reference TRBV18 and TRBJ2-3, the full variable domain reads NAGVMQNPRHLVRRRGQEARLRCSPMKGHSHVYWYRQLPEEGLKFMVYLQKENIIDESGMPKERFSAEFPKEGPSILRIQQVVRGDSAAYFCASSARDRSTDTQYFGPGTRLTVL.